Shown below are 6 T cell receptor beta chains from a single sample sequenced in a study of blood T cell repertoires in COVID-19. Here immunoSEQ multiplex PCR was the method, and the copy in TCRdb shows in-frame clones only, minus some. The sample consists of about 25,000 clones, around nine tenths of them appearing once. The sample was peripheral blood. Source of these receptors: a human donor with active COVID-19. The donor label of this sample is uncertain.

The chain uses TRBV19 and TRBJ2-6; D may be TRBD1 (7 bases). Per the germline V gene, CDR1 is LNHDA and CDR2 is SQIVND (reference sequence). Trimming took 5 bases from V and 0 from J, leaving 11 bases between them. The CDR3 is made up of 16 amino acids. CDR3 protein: CASSVRGASGANVLTF. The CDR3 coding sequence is TGTGCCAGTAGTGTCAGGGGGGCCTCTGGGGCCAACGTCCTGACTTTC.

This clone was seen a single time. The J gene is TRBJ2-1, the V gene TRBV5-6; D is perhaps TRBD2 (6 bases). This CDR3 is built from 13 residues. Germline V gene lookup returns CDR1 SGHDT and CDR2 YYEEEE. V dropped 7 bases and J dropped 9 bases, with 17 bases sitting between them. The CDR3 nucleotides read TGTGCCAGCGGCTGGAGGGCCCTGGGTGAGCAGTTCTTC. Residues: CASGWRALGEQFF.

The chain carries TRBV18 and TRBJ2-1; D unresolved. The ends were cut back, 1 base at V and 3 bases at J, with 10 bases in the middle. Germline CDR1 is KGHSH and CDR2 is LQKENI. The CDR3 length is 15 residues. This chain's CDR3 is CASSPQKAGYNEQFF. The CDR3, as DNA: TGTGCCAGCTCACCACAGAAAGCAGGCTACAATGAGCAGTTCTTC. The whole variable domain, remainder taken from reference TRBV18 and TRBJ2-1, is NAGVMQNPRHLVRRRGQEARLRCSPMKGHSHVYWYRQLPEEGLKFMVYLQKENIIDESGMPKERFSAEFPKEGPSILRIQQVVRGDSAAYFCASSPQKAGYNEQFFGPGTRLTVL.

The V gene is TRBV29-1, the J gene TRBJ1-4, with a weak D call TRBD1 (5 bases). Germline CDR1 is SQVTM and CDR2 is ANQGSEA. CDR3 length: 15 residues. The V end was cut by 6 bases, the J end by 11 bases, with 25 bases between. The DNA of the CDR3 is TGCAGCGTCGCCGCCCGAGGAGGGGTCCTTGAGAAACTGTTTTTT. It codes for CSVAARGGVLEKLFF.

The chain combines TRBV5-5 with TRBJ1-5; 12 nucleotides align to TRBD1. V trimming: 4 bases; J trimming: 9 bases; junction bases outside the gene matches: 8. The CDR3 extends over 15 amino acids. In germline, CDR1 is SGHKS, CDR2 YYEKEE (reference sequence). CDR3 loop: CASSQTGTGGGPQHF. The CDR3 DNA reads TGTGCCAGCAGCCAGACCGGGACAGGGGGCGGGCCCCAGCATTTT.

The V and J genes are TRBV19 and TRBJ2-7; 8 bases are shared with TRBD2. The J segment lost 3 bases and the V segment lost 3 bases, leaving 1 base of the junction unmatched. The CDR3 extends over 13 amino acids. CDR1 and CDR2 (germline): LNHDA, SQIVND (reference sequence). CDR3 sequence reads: CASSMAGGYEQYF. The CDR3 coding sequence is TGTGCCAGTAGTATGGCGGGGGGCTACGAGCAGTACTTC.